This T cell receptor beta chain was observed in a study of T cell changes during pregnancy in multiple sclerosis. The method was immunoSEQ multiplex PCR; TCRdb's version includes in-frame clones alone and lacks a portion of them. The data show roughly 80,000 clones, 92% seen once. This CDR3 has 14 amino acids. Trimming took 3 bases from V and 1 from J; bases not matched to a gene: 2. CDR1 and CDR2 (germline): SEHNR, FQNEAQ (reference sequence). This TCR was sampled from a female donor with multiple sclerosis, enrolled in a pregnancy study. The input for sequencing was peripheral blood, taken before pregnancy. The chain uses TRBV7-9 and TRBJ2-7, with 8 bases that match TRBD2. In DNA form, the CDR3 reads TGTGCCAGCAGCTTCGGGGGGGCATCCTACGAGCAGTACTTC. Its protein product is CASSFGGASYEQYF. The complete variable domain, with remaining parts taken from reference TRBV7-9 and TRBJ2-7, reads DTGVSQNPRHKITKRGQNVTFRCDPISEHNRLYWYRQTLGQGPEFLTYFQNEAQLEKSRLLSDRFSAERPKGSFSTLEIQRTEQGDSAMYLCASSFGGASYEQYFGPGTRLTVT.